The present T cell receptor (beta chain) was sequenced within a study of OX40 agonist ivuxolimab in advanced cancers. The table came from immunoSEQ multiplex PCR; TCRdb's copy has only in-frame clones and leaves some out. Here the sample spans 65,000 to 95,000 clones, around 82% being singletons. This CDR3 has 17 amino acids. V was trimmed by 4 bases and J by 8 bases, leaving 27 bases between them. CDR1 is SGHAT and CDR2 is FQNNGV in the germline V gene. The chain carries TRBV11-2 and TRBJ2-7; tentatively, D is TRBD1 or TRBD2 (5 bases each). This TCR was sampled from an adult with an advanced solid tumor such as melanoma, head and neck, liver or kidney cancer. The sequences come from CD4+ or CD8+ T cells sorted from blood, collected in a trial of the OX40 agonist ivuxolimab. CDR3 in DNA: TGTGCCAGCAGCTCCCCCCCTGGGGGACGCCTGGGGGAGCAGCAGTACTTC. Protein product: CASSSPPGGRLGEQQYF.